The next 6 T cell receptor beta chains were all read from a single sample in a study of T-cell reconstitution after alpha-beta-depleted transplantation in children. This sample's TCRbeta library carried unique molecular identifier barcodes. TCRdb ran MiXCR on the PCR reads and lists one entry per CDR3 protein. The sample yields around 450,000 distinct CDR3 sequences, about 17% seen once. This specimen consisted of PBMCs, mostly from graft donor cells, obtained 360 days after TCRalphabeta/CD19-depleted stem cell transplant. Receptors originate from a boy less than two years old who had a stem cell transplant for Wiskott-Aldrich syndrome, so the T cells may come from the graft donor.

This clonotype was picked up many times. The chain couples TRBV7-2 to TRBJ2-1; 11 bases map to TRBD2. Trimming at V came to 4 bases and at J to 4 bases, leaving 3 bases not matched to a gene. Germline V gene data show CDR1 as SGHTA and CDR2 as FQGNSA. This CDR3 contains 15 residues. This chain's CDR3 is CASSSLAGGYNEQFF. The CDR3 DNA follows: TGTGCCAGCAGCTCTCTAGCGGGGGGATACAATGAGCAGTTCTTC.

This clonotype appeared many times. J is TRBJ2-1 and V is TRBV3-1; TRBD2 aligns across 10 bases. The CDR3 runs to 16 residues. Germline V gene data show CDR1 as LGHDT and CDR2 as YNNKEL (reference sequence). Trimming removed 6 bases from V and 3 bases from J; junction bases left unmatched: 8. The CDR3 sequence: CASRPSGRAVYNEQFF. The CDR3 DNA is TGTGCCAGCAGACCCAGCGGGAGGGCCGTCTACAATGAGCAGTTCTTC.

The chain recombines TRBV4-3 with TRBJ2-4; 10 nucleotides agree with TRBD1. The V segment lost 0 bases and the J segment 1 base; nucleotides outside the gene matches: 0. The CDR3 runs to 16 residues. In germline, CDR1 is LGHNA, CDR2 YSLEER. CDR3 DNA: TGCGCCAGCAGCCAAGAGGGACAGGGGGCCAAAAACATTCAGTACTTC. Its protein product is CASSQEGQGAKNIQYF.

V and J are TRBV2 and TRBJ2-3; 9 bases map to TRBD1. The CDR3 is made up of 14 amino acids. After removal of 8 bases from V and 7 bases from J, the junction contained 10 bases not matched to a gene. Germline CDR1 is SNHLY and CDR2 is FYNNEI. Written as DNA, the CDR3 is TGTGCCAGCGGACCAGACAGGGGGATTAATACGCAGTATTTT. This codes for CASGPDRGINTQYF.

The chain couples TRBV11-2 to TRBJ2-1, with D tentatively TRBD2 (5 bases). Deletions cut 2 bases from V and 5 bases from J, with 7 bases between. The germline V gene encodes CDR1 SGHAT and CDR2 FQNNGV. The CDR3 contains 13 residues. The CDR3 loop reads CASSLPSHNEQFF. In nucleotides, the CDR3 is TGTGCCAGCAGCTTACCTAGCCACAATGAGCAGTTCTTC.

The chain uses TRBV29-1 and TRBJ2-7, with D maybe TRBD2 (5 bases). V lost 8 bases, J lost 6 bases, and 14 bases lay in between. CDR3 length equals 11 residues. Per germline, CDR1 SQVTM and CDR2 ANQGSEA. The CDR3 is CSTAGLGEQYF. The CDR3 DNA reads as TGCAGCACGGCCGGACTTGGCGAGCAGTACTTC.